This TCR beta chain stems from a study of blood T cell repertoires in COVID-19. Study information: Sources were T cells, B-cell-depleted T cells, or PBMCs; the material itself was cDNA or gDNA.

The authors' processing: Reference gene primer amplification in the assay estimated nucleated cell counts. Here immunoSEQ multiplex PCR was the method, and the copy in TCRdb shows in-frame clones only, minus some. V, J and clone size derive from that table, while D and trimming were established from the DNA sequence. Of about 250,000 clones listed, 88% are singletons. The clonotype originates from a woman aged 45-60 years who had recovered from COVID-19. The sample comprised PBMCs or T cells enriched from blood (not recorded which).

Written as DNA, the CDR3 is TGCAGCGCTGGTTTCGGGACAGGGCCTTACGAGCAGTACTTC. This gives the protein CSAGFGTGPYEQYF. The chain combines TRBV29-1 with TRBJ2-7; 9 bases are shared with TRBD1. The CDR3 is 14 amino acids. Germline CDR1 reads SQVTM; CDR2 reads ANQGSEA. J lost 4 bases, V lost 7 bases, and 11 bases had no gene match.